The 14 T cell receptor beta chains given below trace back to one sample, sequenced in a study of cytomegalovirus exposure and HLA in healthy donors (dated by TCRdb to the late 2010s). The library was prepared using the immunoSEQ multiplex PCR assay. A mixture of 60 forward primers for TCR Vbeta segments and 13 reverse primers for TCR Jbeta segments was used in the multiplex PCR. TCRdb holds this immuneACCESS table with in-frame rearrangements only. Some clones are missing; in checked studies, unresolved V genes explain under half, and the rest has no known cause. The sample table holds over 100,000 clones, of which around three quarters were seen once. The top ten clonotypes cover about 2% of the sample. Sample: PBMCs. The receptors stem from a human donor in good health.

In this sample, this clone turned up once. The chain uses TRBV6-5 and TRBJ1-1, with a tentative D call TRBD1 (5 bases). Germline V gene lookup returns CDR1 MNHEY and CDR2 SVGAGI. Deletions cut 2 bases from V and 0 bases from J, with 10 bases between. CDR3 length: 15 amino acids. CDR3 region: CASSYTGVLNTEAFF. In DNA, the CDR3 is TGTGCCAGCAGTTACACAGGAGTTTTGAACACTGAAGCTTTCTTT.

This chain links TRBV5-1 with TRBJ2-7; 7 bases agree with TRBD2. The CDR3 totals 14 residues. Germline CDR1 and CDR2: SGHRS and YFSETQ. The ends lost 2 bases at V and 3 bases at J; junction bases unmatched: 5. The CDR3 DNA follows: TGCGCCAGCAGCTTCTCGGGAGGTAGCTACGAGCAGTACTTC. Protein sequence: CASSFSGGSYEQYF.

The chain is built from TRBV6-5 and TRBJ1-1, with a possible D match to TRBD1 (5 bases). CDR3 size: 15 residues. The V end was cut by 2 bases, the J end by 2 bases, with 12 bases between. CDR1 MNHEY and CDR2 SVGAGI come from the germline V gene. The DNA of the CDR3 is TGTGCCAGCAGTTACGGGGGAGGGTCAAACACTGAAGCTTTCTTT. It translates to CASSYGGGSNTEAFF.

The V call is TRBV6-5, the J call TRBJ2-1; D perhaps matches TRBD1 (6 bases). V lost 0 bases and J lost 1, with 10 bases in between. Germline lookup yields CDR1 MNHEY and CDR2 SVGAGI. The CDR3 covers 16 residues. DNA of the CDR3: TGTGCCAGCAGTTACTCCGGGACAATTTCCTACAATGAGCAGTTCTTC. Translating gives CASSYSGTISYNEQFF.

This chain connects TRBV18 to TRBJ2-4; 9 bases are shared with TRBD2. The V gene's germline CDR1 is KGHSH and CDR2 LQKENI. Losses at the gene ends were 3 bases for V and 9 bases for J; bases not matched to a gene: 6. CDR3 length: 14 amino acids. The CDR3 DNA reads TGTGCCAGCTCACCGGCTAGCGGGGCGGGCATTCAGTACTTC. Translating it yields CASSPASGAGIQYF.

This chain joins TRBV29-1 and TRBJ1-1; the D gene is possibly TRBD1 (5 bases). The CDR3 contains 14 residues. The germline gives CDR1 SQVTM, CDR2 ANQGSEA. The germline V and J ends were trimmed by 4 bases and 1 base, with 13 bases remaining between them. The CDR3 is CSVGVQGRNTEAFF. CDR3 nucleotide sequence: TGCAGCGTTGGGGTCCAGGGCCGGAACACTGAAGCTTTCTTT.

The V gene is TRBV10-3, the J gene TRBJ2-5; unclear D gene. With 8 bases removed from V and 2 bases from J, the gap between germline ends came to 12 bases. The CDR3 length is 13 residues. CDR1 and CDR2 from the germline V gene are ENHRY and SYGVKD. The CDR3 DNA sequence: TGTGCCATCCGTTCTAGACCTCAAGAGACCCAGTACTTC. Protein sequence: CAIRSRPQETQYF.

There are a few counts of this clone. This rearrangement joins TRBV7-9 to TRBJ1-1; the match to TRBD1 covers 9 bases. The CDR3 is 14 residues long. The J segment lost 4 bases and the V segment lost 5 bases, leaving 5 bases of the junction unmatched. The V gene's germline CDR1 is SEHNR and CDR2 FQNEAQ (reference sequence). The CDR3 DNA reads as TGTGCCAGCAGCCGGACAGGGGTCTCCACTGAAGCTTTCTTT. Translating gives CASSRTGVSTEAFF.

The V call is TRBV7-6, the J call TRBJ2-7; 8 bases are a match to TRBD1. Germline V CDR1 and CDR2: SGHVS, FNYEAQ. The junction had 7 bases not matched to a gene; V was cut back by 4 bases and J by 2 bases. This CDR3 has 15 residues. In nucleotides, the CDR3 is TGTGCCAGCAGCTCAGACAGGGGTACAGCCTACGAGCAGTACTTC. Translating gives CASSSDRGTAYEQYF.

This sequence joins TRBV7-9 and TRBJ2-2, with 12 bases matching TRBD1. J lost 7 bases, V lost 4 bases, and 7 bases had no gene match. The CDR3 has 16 residues. CDR1 is SEHNR and CDR2 is FQNEAQ in the germline V gene (reference sequence). The CDR3 here is CASSSPGQGAGGELFF. Written as DNA, the CDR3 is TGTGCCAGCAGCTCGCCGGGACAGGGGGCGGGCGGGGAGCTGTTTTTT.

A single count supports this clone. J is TRBJ2-7 and V is TRBV5-6, with D possibly matching TRBD1 (5 bases). The CDR3 contains 15 residues. Per the germline V gene, CDR1 is SGHDT and CDR2 is YYEEEE. Trimming shortened V by 3 bases and J by 4 bases, and 17 bases separated the two germline ends. This CDR3 reads CASSSPSTVTYEQYF. CDR3 bases: TGTGCCAGCAGCTCACCCTCGACAGTAACTTACGAGCAGTACTTC.

The rearrangement uses TRBV28 and TRBJ1-1; TRBD1 aligns across 7 bases. The CDR3 is made up of 14 amino acids. After removal of 3 bases from V and 4 bases from J, the junction contained 5 bases not matched to a gene. The germline V gene encodes CDR1 MDHEN and CDR2 SYDVKM. CDR3 amino acids: CASSFFQGGTEAFF. CDR3 sequence (DNA): TGTGCCAGCAGTTTCTTTCAGGGGGGCACTGAAGCTTTCTTT.

This sequence joins TRBV28 and TRBJ1-2; D uncertain. This CDR3 spans 15 amino acids. CDR1 is MDHEN and CDR2 is SYDVKM in the germline V gene. The germline V and J ends were trimmed by 3 bases and 4 bases, with 15 bases remaining between them. The CDR3 spells CASSFVAVSSYGYTF. DNA for the CDR3: TGTGCCAGCAGTTTTGTGGCAGTCTCCTCCTATGGCTACACCTTC.

This chain links TRBV4-1 with TRBJ2-5, with D possibly being TRBD1 (5 bases). Deletions cut 6 bases from V and 1 base from J, with 12 bases between. The CDR3 sequence is 14 residues long. Germline CDR1 reads MGHRA; CDR2 reads YSYEKL. CDR3 in amino acids: CASSKQVIQETQYF. For the CDR3, the DNA is TGCGCCAGCAGTAAACAGGTGATCCAAGAGACCCAGTACTTC.